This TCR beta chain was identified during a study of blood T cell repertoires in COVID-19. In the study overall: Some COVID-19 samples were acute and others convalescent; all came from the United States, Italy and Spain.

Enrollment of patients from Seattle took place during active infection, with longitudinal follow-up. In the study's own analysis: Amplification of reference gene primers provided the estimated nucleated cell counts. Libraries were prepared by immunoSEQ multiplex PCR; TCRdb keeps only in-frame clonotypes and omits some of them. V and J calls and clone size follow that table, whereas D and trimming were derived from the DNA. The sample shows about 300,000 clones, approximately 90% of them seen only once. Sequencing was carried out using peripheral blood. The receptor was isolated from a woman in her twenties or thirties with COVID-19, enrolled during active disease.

Here the CDR3 DNA reads TGTGCCAGCAGCCCCTCGACAGGGGTTAGTGAAAAACTGTTTTTT. It is translated as CASSPSTGVSEKLFF. The chain has TRBV11-2 and TRBJ1-4; 8 nucleotides align to TRBD1. The CDR3 extends over 15 amino acids. The V and J ends lost 5 bases and 7 bases, in that order; junction bases with no gene match: 9. Germline CDR1 and CDR2: SGHAT and FQNNGV.